This passage covers 31 T cell receptor beta chains from one sample sequenced in a study of T cell repertoires in cytomegalovirus infection. Their recognized antigens are unknown. MiXCR, run by TCRdb on the reads, gives a single entry per CDR3 protein. The sample lists hundreds of thousands of distinct CDR3 sequences, 31% seen once, with 13% in the top ten. The starting material was cultured CD8+ T cells from PBMCs, obtained from culture after CMV antigen stimulation. Receptors originate from a human donor in good health (CMV status not recorded). Some clones in this sample may be carry-over from other donors' samples.

The sample holds many counts of this clonotype. This chain connects TRBV7-6 to TRBJ2-5; D gene uncertain. V was shortened by 5 bases and J by 5 bases, with 9 bases between the two germline ends. The V gene's germline CDR1 is SGHVS and CDR2 FNYEAQ. CDR3 length: 12 amino acids. The CDR3 reads CASSHSGETQYF. CDR3 nucleotides: TGTGCCAGCAGCCACTCTGGGGAGACCCAGTACTTC. The full variable domain, its missing parts supplied by reference TRBV7-6 and TRBJ2-5, is GAGVSQSPRYKVTKRGQDVALRCDPISGHVSLYWYRQALGQGPEFLTYFNYEAQQDKSGLPNDRFSAERPEGSISTLTIQRTEQRDSAMYRCASSHSGETQYFGPGTRLLVL.

This clonotype occurred once. The junction differs from germline at one of its ends, possibly a read error. J is TRBJ2-1 and V is TRBV7-8; no reliable D call. Germline assignment: CDR1 SGHVS and CDR2 FQNEAQ. The CDR3 covers 14 residues. In DNA form, the CDR3 reads TGTGCCAGCAGTCTAAAGGGCGTTAACAATGAGCTGTTCTTC. It encodes CASSLKGVNNELFF.

V is TRBV20-1 and J is TRBJ2-1, with 7 bases lining up with TRBD1. The CDR3 is 15 amino acids. Germline trimming cut 1 base from V and 1 base from J; bases unmatched to any gene: 4. The germline V gene encodes CDR1 DFQATT and CDR2 SNEGSKA (reference sequence). CDR3 region: CSARGRQGSYNEQFF. CDR3 DNA sequence: TGCAGTGCTAGAGGGAGACAGGGTTCCTACAATGAGCAGTTCTTC.

This rearrangement joins TRBV6-8 to TRBJ1-6; 11 bases line up with TRBD1. V dropped 6 bases and J dropped 7; count of bases not matched to a gene: 5. The V gene's germline CDR1 is MNHGY and CDR2 SAAAGT. The CDR3 length is 15 residues. The CDR3 coding sequence is TGTGCCAGCAGACAAAGGACAGGGGGCAATTCACCCCTCCACTTT. Translating it yields CASRQRTGGNSPLHF.

This clonotype showed up many times. This chain uses TRBV19 with TRBJ2-1, with TRBD1 identical over 9 bases. This CDR3 has 15 amino acids. With 7 bases clipped from V and 4 bases from J, the junction kept 8 bases outside the gene matches. The germline gives CDR1 LNHDA, CDR2 SQIVND (reference sequence). The CDR3 region has the DNA TGTGCCAGTATTCCGGGGACAGGGCCATACAATGAGCAGTTCTTC. It encodes CASIPGTGPYNEQFF.

This clonotype showed up just a few times. The J gene is TRBJ2-1, the V gene TRBV25-1; D call uncertain. The CDR3 extends over 16 amino acids. Germline V CDR1 and CDR2: MGHDK, SYGVNS. Trimming removed 4 bases at V and 4 bases at J, with 17 bases between. CDR3 bases: TGTGCCAGCAGTGGCCGGGCTACTGATTCTTACAATGAGCAGTTCTTC. Its protein product is CASSGRATDSYNEQFF. The whole variable domain, filled in from reference TRBV25-1 and TRBJ2-1, reads EADIYQTPRYLVIGTGKKITLECSQTMGHDKMYWYQQDPGMELHLIHYSYGVNSTEKGDLSSESTVSRIRTEHFPLTLESARPSHTSQYLCASSGRATDSYNEQFFGPGTRLTVL.

The gene calls are TRBV5-4 and TRBJ2-1; 9 bases map to TRBD1. Germline lookup yields CDR1 SGHNT and CDR2 YYREEE (reference sequence). The CDR3 covers 15 residues. V gave up 4 bases and J gave up 6 bases; unmatched junction bases: 8. CDR3 DNA: TGTGCCAGCAGCCTGGGGGACAGGGTTGCCAATGAGCAGTTCTTC. Residues: CASSLGDRVANEQFF.

The gene calls are TRBV19 and TRBJ2-7; D tentatively fits TRBD1 or TRBD2 (5 bases each). The CDR3 is 11 amino acids. Germline V gene lookup returns CDR1 LNHDA and CDR2 SQIVND (reference sequence). The germline V and J ends were trimmed by 5 bases and 6 bases, with 8 bases remaining between them. CDR3 sequence (DNA): TGTGCCAGTAGTGTCGGGACCGAGCAGTACTTC. It codes for CASSVGTEQYF.

This clonotype was seen repeatedly, ten times or more. The chain carries TRBV7-2 and TRBJ2-3; D is possibly TRBD2 (5 bases). Germline-derived CDR1 and CDR2 are SGHTA and FQGNSA. Trimming pared 7 bases from V and 6 bases from J, leaving 17 bases between. The CDR3 covers 14 residues. CDR3 protein: CASTLGSPQDTQYF. For the CDR3, the DNA is TGTGCCAGCACCTTGGGGAGCCCACAGGATACGCAGTATTTT.

The chain uses TRBV27 and TRBJ2-2, with unresolved D. This CDR3 has 16 amino acids. The germline CDR1 and CDR2 sequences are MNHEY and SMNVEV (reference sequence). V lost 1 base and J 4 bases, leaving 13 bases between the germline ends. The CDR3 DNA reads as TGTGCCAGCAGTTTATGGCACCTGATTCCCACCGGGGAGCTGTTTTTT. It codes for CASSLWHLIPTGELFF.

In its sample, this clonotype ranks as medium-sized. The rearrangement links TRBV6-1 to TRBJ2-1; the match to TRBD2 covers 11 bases. The CDR3 loop spans 18 amino acids. Germline-derived CDR1 and CDR2 are MNHNS and SASEGT. V dropped 7 bases and J dropped 0; count of bases not matched to a gene: 11. CDR3 sequence: CASTVAGGEYSSYNEQFF. The CDR3 DNA follows: TGTGCCAGCACTGTAGCGGGGGGGGAGTACAGCTCCTACAATGAGCAGTTCTTC.

This chain joins TRBV6-1 and TRBJ2-5, with TRBD2 matching over 9 bases. The CDR3 extends over 15 amino acids. Germline V gives CDR1 MNHNS, CDR2 SASEGT. V lost 5 bases, J lost 4 bases, and 8 bases stayed unmatched. The CDR3 region is CASSPRGLATETQYF. DNA of the CDR3: TGTGCCAGCAGTCCTCGGGGACTAGCAACAGAGACCCAGTACTTC.

V gene TRBV15 combines with J gene TRBJ2-3; D unresolved. CDR3 size: 16 residues. Germline loops: CDR1 LNHNV, CDR2 YYDKDF (reference sequence). V lost 0 bases, J lost 0 bases, and 10 bases lay in between. CDR3: CATSRDLSTSTDTQYF. In DNA, the CDR3 is TGTGCCACCAGCAGAGATCTTAGTACTAGCACAGATACGCAGTATTTT.

The J gene is TRBJ2-1, the V gene TRBV13; 9 positions agree with TRBD2. The V gene's germline CDR1 is PRHDT and CDR2 FYEKMQ (reference sequence). The J segment lost 6 bases and the V segment lost 5 bases, leaving 17 bases of the junction unmatched. The length of the CDR3 is 18 residues. The CDR3 spells CASSTRTSEHLGANEQFF. CDR3 in DNA: TGTGCCAGCAGCACCCGGACTAGCGAGCATCTCGGGGCCAATGAGCAGTTCTTC.

This clonotype was detected ten times or more. The chain couples TRBV27 to TRBJ1-1, with D maybe TRBD1 (5 bases). Germline loops: CDR1 MNHEY, CDR2 SMNVEV (reference sequence). The CDR3 is 15 amino acids. The V end was cut by 5 bases, the J end by 0 bases, with 13 bases between. Here the CDR3 DNA reads TGTGCCAGCAGTCCGGGACTCAGCATGAACACTGAAGCTTTCTTT. Translated: CASSPGLSMNTEAFF.

This clonotype was observed a few times. The chain links TRBV12-3 or TRBV12-4 to TRBJ2-5, with 9 bases aligning to TRBD2. J gave up 2 bases and V 4 bases, and 2 bases lay outside the gene matches. The CDR3 loop spans 14 amino acids. CDR3 nucleotide sequence: TGTGCCAGCAGTTCCACTAGCGGGCAAGAGACCCAGTACTTC. Encoded protein: CASSSTSGQETQYF.

With regard to this clonotype: The junction and the germline gene differ at one end; a read error may be behind it. Written as DNA, the CDR3 is TGTGCCAACAGCTTAGATCCGGGGCAGCCCCAGCATTTT. This encodes CANSLDPGQPQHF. The chain uses TRBV11-2 and TRBJ1-5; D call uncertain. CDR3 length: 13 residues. Per the germline V gene, CDR1 is SGHAT and CDR2 is FQNNGV. The whole variable domain, filled in from reference TRBV11-2 and TRBJ1-5, reads EAGVAQSPRYKIIEKRQSVAFWCNPISGHATLYWYQQILGQGPKLLIQFQNNGVVDDSQLPKDRFSAERLKGVDSTLKIQPAKLEDSAVYLCANSLDPGQPQHFGDGTRLSIL.

This clonotype was detected only a few times. The chain is built from TRBV7-9 and TRBJ1-5, with unresolved D. The germline V gene encodes CDR1 SEHNR and CDR2 FQNEAQ (reference sequence). The CDR3 consists of 16 residues. Trimming pared 0 bases from V and 9 bases from J, leaving 18 bases between. CDR3 nucleotide sequence: TGTGCCAGCAGCTTAGCGTCTATTGGGGAAGGGCGGCCCCAGCATTTT. Translation: CASSLASIGEGRPQHF.

This clonotype was observed a handful of times. The genes are TRBV7-8 and TRBJ1-4; no clear D gene. Between the trimmed V and J ends, which lost 4 bases and 5 bases, there was a span of 14 bases. CDR1 is SGHVS, CDR2 FQNEAQ, per germline. The length of the CDR3 is 15 residues. The CDR3 DNA sequence: TGTGCCAGCAGCTCGGACGGAGAGCTCAATGAAAAACTGTTTTTT. Its translation: CASSSDGELNEKLFF.

This clonotype was counted at least ten times. The chain has TRBV7-6 and TRBJ2-3, with 9 bases matching TRBD2. V shed 1 base and J 4 bases; nucleotides not matched to a gene: 3. The CDR3 consists of 15 residues. Per germline, CDR1 SGHVS and CDR2 FNYEAQ. CDR3 protein: CASSLGGGAADTQYF. For the CDR3, the DNA is TGTGCCAGCAGCTTAGGCGGGGGGGCTGCAGATACGCAGTATTTT.

This clonotype was observed at least ten times. This chain connects TRBV7-8 to TRBJ2-7; TRBD1 matches at 9 bases. J lost 3 bases, V lost 3 bases, and 9 bases had no gene match. The CDR3 is 16 amino acids. In germline, CDR1 is SGHVS, CDR2 FQNEAQ. The CDR3 reads CASSFGGQGLRYEQYF. The CDR3 nucleotides are TGTGCCAGCAGCTTTGGGGGACAGGGTCTACGCTACGAGCAGTACTTC.

V is TRBV7-9 and J is TRBJ2-7; D ambiguous. The germline gives CDR1 SEHNR, CDR2 FQNEAQ (reference sequence). CDR3 length: 12 amino acids. CDR3 protein: CGRPDNSYEQYF. CDR3 nucleotides: TGTGGCAGACCCGACAACTCCTACGAGCAGTACTTC.

The chain carries TRBV20-1 and TRBJ2-7; D might be TRBD2 (6 bases). The CDR3 is made up of 13 amino acids. V was clipped by 3 bases and J by 0 bases, with 9 bases between them. Germline CDR1 is DFQATT and CDR2 is SNEGSKA (reference sequence). The CDR3, as DNA: TGCAGTGCTAGGATGACTAGCTCCTACGAGCAGTACTTC. This sequence encodes CSARMTSSYEQYF.

The CDR3 DNA reads as TGTGCCAGCAGTTACATCCGGGACAGGGATCCCTACGAGCAGTACGTC. It encodes CASSYIRDRDPYEQYV. This chain joins TRBV6-2 or TRBV6-3 and TRBJ2-7, with 9 bases aligning to TRBD1. V dropped 2 bases and J dropped 2; count of bases not matched to a gene: 7. This CDR3 is built from 16 residues. CDR1 is MNHEY, CDR2 SVGEGT, per germline.

This clonotype was found many times. This chain joins TRBV7-2 and TRBJ1-1; D is unclear. The CDR3 has 11 residues. CDR1 is SGHTA and CDR2 is FQGNSA in the germline V gene. The ends were cut back, 0 bases at V and 7 bases at J, with 3 bases in the middle. The DNA of the CDR3 is TGTGCCAGCAGCTTAGCGATTGAAGCTTTCTTT. Residues: CASSLAIEAFF. The complete variable domain, with remaining parts taken from reference TRBV7-2 and TRBJ1-1, reads GAGVSQSPSNKVTEKGKDVELRCDPISGHTALYWYRQSLGQGLEFLIYFQGNSAPDKSGLPSDRFSAERTGGSVSTLTIQRTQQEDSAVYLCASSLAIEAFFGQGTRLTVV.

The chain carries TRBV29-1 and TRBJ2-5, with a tentative D call TRBD2 (5 bases). Germline V gene sequence: CDR1 SQVTM, CDR2 ANQGSEA. The germline V and J ends were trimmed by 4 bases and 2 bases, with 14 bases remaining between them. This CDR3 has 14 residues. CDR3 loop: CSVGFISVQETQYF. The CDR3 DNA sequence: TGCAGCGTTGGTTTCATTAGCGTTCAAGAGACCCAGTACTTC.

The chain is built from TRBV7-3 and TRBJ2-5; no firm D call. Germline loops: CDR1 SGHTA, CDR2 FQGTGA. Deletions cut 7 bases from V and 7 bases from J, with 22 bases between. This CDR3 has 15 amino acids. The CDR3 here is CASTQDESVGGTQYF. DNA for the CDR3: TGTGCCAGCACCCAGGACGAGAGTGTAGGTGGGACCCAGTACTTC. Complete variable domain (other parts from reference TRBV7-3 and TRBJ2-5): GAGVSQTPSNKVTEKGKYVELRCDPISGHTALYWYRQSLGQGPEFLIYFQGTGAADDSGLPNDRFFAVRPEGSVSTLKIQRTERGDSAVYLCASTQDESVGGTQYFGPGTRLLVL.

The V gene is TRBV6-2 or TRBV6-3, the J gene TRBJ1-2; D gene uncertain. Trimming took 7 bases from V and 7 from J, leaving 13 bases between them. Per germline, CDR1 MNHEY and CDR2 SVGEGT. The CDR3 contains 12 residues. CDR3 sequence (DNA): TGTGCCAGCACCACCGGAGGGCCTGGCTACACCTTC. This codes for CASTTGGPGYTF.

This clonotype was detected many times. The chain uses TRBV5-6 and TRBJ1-3; 9 nucleotides align to TRBD1. V shed 5 bases, J shed 8 bases, and the junction held 17 bases outside the gene matches. Germline CDR1 is SGHDT and CDR2 is YYEEEE. The CDR3 has 17 amino acids. CDR3 bases: TGTGCCAGCAGTTTCATTTCAACCGGGACAGGGACAGACACCATATATTTT. Translating gives CASSFISTGTGTDTIYF. Based on the CDR3 plus reference TRBV5-6 and TRBJ1-3, the full variable domain is DAGVTQSPTHLIKTRGQQVTLRCSPKSGHDTVSWYQQALGQGPQFIFQYYEEEERQRGNFPDRFSGHQFPNYSSELNVNALLLGDSALYLCASSFISTGTGTDTIYFGEGSWLTVV.

V usage is TRBV6-2 or TRBV6-3 and J usage is TRBJ1-5; D gene uncertain. From germline, CDR1 is MNHEY and CDR2 SVGEGT. This CDR3 is 11 amino acids long. Trimming cost V 2 bases and J 10 bases, with 6 bases left between them. In nucleotides, the CDR3 is TGTGCCAGCAGTTACCCTGGACCCCAGCATTTT. As protein: CASSYPGPQHF.

The chain links TRBV12-3 or TRBV12-4 to TRBJ1-1, with D tentatively TRBD1 (6 bases). The CDR3 length is 15 residues. V lost 5 bases and J lost 0, with 13 bases in between. The CDR3 DNA reads as TGTGCCAGCAGTGCAGCGGGACATTTGAACACTGAAGCTTTCTTT. Its protein product is CASSAAGHLNTEAFF.